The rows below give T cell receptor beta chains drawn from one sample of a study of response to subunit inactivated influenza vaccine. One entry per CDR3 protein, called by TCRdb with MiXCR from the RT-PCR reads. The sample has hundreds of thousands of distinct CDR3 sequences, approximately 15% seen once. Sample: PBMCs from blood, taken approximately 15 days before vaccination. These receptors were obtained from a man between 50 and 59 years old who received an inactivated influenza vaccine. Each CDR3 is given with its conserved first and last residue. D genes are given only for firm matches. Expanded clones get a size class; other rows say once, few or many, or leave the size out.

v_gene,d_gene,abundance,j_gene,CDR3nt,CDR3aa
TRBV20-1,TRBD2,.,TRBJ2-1,TGCAGTGCTGTTCTTGGACTAGCGATAAACAATGAGCAGTTCTTC,CSAVLGLAINNEQFF
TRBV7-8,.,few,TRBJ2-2,TGTGCCAGCAGTGACCCTCGCAGGAAAAACACCGGGGAGCTGTTTTTT,CASSDPRRKNTGELFF
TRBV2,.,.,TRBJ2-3,TGTGCCAGCAGTCTCAACCATGGGACTACAGATACGCAGTATTTT,CASSLNHGTTDTQYF
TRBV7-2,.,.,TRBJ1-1,TGTGCCAGCAGCTTAGACGGGATCAGCCAAGCTTTCTTT,CASSLDGISQAFF
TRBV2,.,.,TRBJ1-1,TGTGCCAGCAGTAAACGATCCGTTGGACTCGGGGGCACTGAAGCTTTCTTT,CASSKRSVGLGGTEAFF
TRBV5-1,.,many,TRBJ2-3,TGCGCCAGCAGCTTGCGGTTGGTGGGGGAATCGGATACGCAGTATTTT,CASSLRLVGESDTQYF
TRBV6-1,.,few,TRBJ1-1,TGTGCCAGCAGATGGACGATTATGAACACTGAAGCTTTCTTT,CASRWTIMNTEAFF
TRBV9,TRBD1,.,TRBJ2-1,TGTGCCAGCAGCGTAGCTACAGGGGGTTCCTCGAGCTCCTACAATGAGCAGTTCTTC,CASSVATGGSSSSYNEQFF
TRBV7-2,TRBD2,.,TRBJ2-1,TGTGCCAGCAGCTTAGCGAGGACTAGCGGAAACAATGAGCAGTTCTTC,CASSLARTSGNNEQFF
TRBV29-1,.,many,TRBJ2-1,TGCAGCGTTGATCCCACCCGGTCCTACAATGAGCAGTTCTTC,CSVDPTRSYNEQFF
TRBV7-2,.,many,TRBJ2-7,TGTGCCAGCAGCTTAGCTTCCGGGGGCCGACTCTACGAGCAGTACTTC,CASSLASGGRLYEQYF
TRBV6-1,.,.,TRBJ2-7,TGTGCCAGCAGTGAAACGGCAGCGCCATGGTACGAGCAGTACTTC,CASSETAAPWYEQYF
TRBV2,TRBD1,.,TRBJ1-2,TGTGCCAGCGGAGAAAAACAGGGGAGCGGCTACACCTTC,CASGEKQGSGYTF